These 9 T cell receptor beta chains originate from one sample sequenced in a study of T cell responses to AZD1222 COVID-19 vaccine. This table comes from immunoSEQ multiplex PCR, and its TCRdb copy is limited to in-frame clones, with some not included. Among roughly 150,000 clones, roughly 89% were seen once, and the ten largest hold over 1.5%. The source was peripheral blood, collected on day 0 of AZD1222 vaccination. The receptors were sampled from an adult in good health.

CDR3 region: CASSQRGTSSYNEQFF. As DNA, the CDR3 is TGTGCCAGCAGCCAACGGGGGACGAGCTCCTACAATGAGCAGTTCTTC. The chain carries TRBV4-2 and TRBJ2-1; a possible D gene is TRBD2 (6 bases). This CDR3 region has 16 residues. Germline V gene data show CDR1 as LGHNA and CDR2 as YNFKEQ. Trimming removed 2 bases from V and 0 bases from J, with 11 bases in between.

The chain combines TRBV11-1 with TRBJ2-1, with D possibly TRBD1 on 5 matching bases. Between the trimmed V and J ends, which lost 5 bases and 4 bases, there was a span of 9 bases. CDR3 length: 13 residues. CDR1 and CDR2 from the germline V gene are SGHAT and FQDESV (reference sequence). The CDR3 protein is CASSVRQYNEQFF. As DNA, the CDR3 is TGTGCCAGCAGCGTAAGACAGTACAATGAGCAGTTCTTC. The entire variable domain, with the rest obtained from reference TRBV11-1 and TRBJ2-1, is as follows: EAEVAQSPRYKITEKSQAVAFWCDPISGHATLYWYRQILGQGPELLVQFQDESVVDDSQLPKDRFSAERLKGVDSTLKIQPAELGDSAMYLCASSVRQYNEQFFGPGTRLTVL.

The CDR3 nucleotides are TGTGCCAGTAGTATAGCTGCCAATCCTTATGGAAACACCATATATTTT. This gives the protein CASSIAANPYGNTIYF. This chain uses TRBV19 with TRBJ1-3; D unclear. The CDR3 consists of 16 residues. CDR1 LNHDA and CDR2 SQIVND come from the germline V gene (reference sequence). Trimming cost V 1 base and J 3 bases, with 13 bases left between them.

In this sample, this clone turned up a few times. The chain recombines TRBV6-2 or TRBV6-3 with TRBJ1-2; D ambiguous. V lost 2 bases, J lost 2 bases, and 6 bases lay in between. Germline CDR1 is MNHEY and CDR2 is SVGEGT. The CDR3 runs to 13 residues. CDR3 residues: CASSYVRNYGYTF. The CDR3 DNA sequence: TGTGCCAGCAGTTACGTCAGGAACTATGGCTACACCTTC.

V is TRBV19 and J is TRBJ2-7; 10 nucleotides agree with TRBD1. V was pared by 4 bases and J by 5 bases, with 5 bases of the junction left unmatched. CDR1 is LNHDA and CDR2 is SQIVND in the germline V gene (reference sequence). The CDR3 sequence is 14 residues long. CDR3 sequence (DNA): TGTGCCAGTAGTACCTATGGGACAGGGGACGAGCAGTACTTC. It codes for CASSTYGTGDEQYF. Using reference TRBV19 and TRBJ2-7 for the parts outside the CDR3, the full variable domain is DGGITQSPKYLFRKEGQNVTLSCEQNLNHDAMYWYRQDPGQGLRLIYYSQIVNDFQKGDIAEGYSVSREKKESFPLTVTSAQKNPTAFYLCASSTYGTGDEQYFGPGTRLTVT.

The chain uses TRBV2 and TRBJ1-2; D is uncertain. Germline CDR1 and CDR2: SNHLY and FYNNEI. V dropped 6 bases and J dropped 2 bases, with 13 bases sitting between them. The CDR3 is 14 amino acids. This CDR3 reads CASSVSLSNYGYTF. The DNA of the CDR3 is TGTGCCAGCAGCGTTAGCCTTTCGAACTATGGCTACACCTTC.

The J gene is TRBJ1-2, the V gene TRBV7-3, with 7 nucleotides matching TRBD1. Germline CDR1 is SGHTA and CDR2 is FQGTGA. The CDR3 has 13 residues. V lost 5 bases and J lost 6; bases outside the gene matches: 6. As DNA, the CDR3 is TGTGCCAGCAGCACGACAGGGAGAGATGGCTACACCTTC. Encoded protein: CASSTTGRDGYTF.

This sequence joins TRBV2 and TRBJ1-2; tentative D call: TRBD1 (5 bases). The germline V and J ends were trimmed by 8 bases and 5 bases, with 21 bases remaining between them. This CDR3 contains 15 residues. Germline V gene data show CDR1 as SNHLY and CDR2 as FYNNEI. CDR3 sequence (DNA): TGTGCCAGCTGGGACTGGGGCGGTCGCCTGTATGGCTACACCTTC. Its translation is CASWDWGGRLYGYTF.

V gene TRBV7-2 combines with J gene TRBJ2-6; D is uncertain. The germline V and J ends were trimmed by 6 bases and 7 bases, with 16 bases remaining between them. This CDR3 spans 15 amino acids. The germline V gene encodes CDR1 SGHTA and CDR2 FQGNSA. The CDR3 is CASRAFRAVANVLTF. DNA of the CDR3: TGTGCCAGCAGGGCCTTTCGGGCAGTAGCCAACGTCCTGACTTTC.